The next 10 T cell receptor beta chains were all read from a single sample in a study of human T cells and chemical hapten exposure. TCRdb called the RACE reads again in MiXCR, with one record for every CDR3 protein. Counted here are around 34,000 distinct CDR3 sequences, over 5.5% occurring once; the ten biggest clones make up about 10%. Noted time point: patch test 1, 2 weeks after DPC sensitization. Treatment here: therapeutic diphenylcyclopropenone sensitization with weekly scalp DPC. Total RNA was extracted from unfractionated whole blood. This specimen was whole blood, taken in connection with sensitization to the hapten diphenylcyclopropenone (DPC). The source is a woman under 40 with alopecia areata. Some clones in this sample may be carry-over from other donors' samples.

V and J are TRBV9 and TRBJ1-6; the D is unclear. Germline-derived CDR1 and CDR2 are SGDLS and YYNGEE. V lost 5 bases to trimming and J lost 10 bases, with 13 bases between them. The CDR3 runs to 13 residues. The CDR3 here is CASRPREESPLHF. CDR3 sequence (DNA): TGTGCCAGCAGACCGAGAGAGGAATCACCCCTCCACTTT.

The sample holds many counts of this clonotype. This chain joins TRBV5-8 and TRBJ1-4; TRBD1 might be the D (6 bases). This CDR3 is 14 amino acids long. Trimming took off 0 bases at V and 8 bases at J, with 11 bases between the two ends. Germline V CDR1 and CDR2: SGHTS, YDEGEE. The CDR3 sequence: CASSLAGAREKLFF. CDR3 coding DNA: TGTGCCAGCAGCTTGGCAGGGGCGCGGGAAAAACTGTTTTTT.

The chain links TRBV12-3 or TRBV12-4 to TRBJ2-1, with D perhaps being TRBD1 or TRBD2 (5 bases each). The CDR3 loop spans 14 amino acids. Trimming removed 2 bases at V and 2 bases at J, with 7 bases between. The CDR3 sequence: CASSLWGTYNEQFF. The CDR3 DNA reads TGTGCCAGCAGTTTATGGGGGACCTACAATGAGCAGTTCTTC.

The chain uses TRBV7-2 and TRBJ2-6; TRBD1 matches 10 bases. Germline V gene data show CDR1 as SGHTA and CDR2 as FQGNSA. The CDR3 spans 20 residues. The J segment lost 0 bases and the V segment lost 5 bases, leaving 13 bases of the junction unmatched. The CDR3 region is CASSPGQGPPGYSGANVLTF. Here the CDR3 DNA reads TGTGCCAGCAGCCCGGGACAGGGGCCGCCCGGGTACTCTGGGGCCAACGTCCTGACTTTC.

Of note for this clonotype: A much larger clone differs from this one at a single base, so this may be a read error. V gene TRBV3-2 combines with J gene TRBJ2-3. TRBV3-2 is designated a pseudogene. The CDR3 loop spans 10 amino acids. CDR3 in DNA: TGTGCCGGCAACATATATACGCAGTATTTT. Translated: CAGNIYTQYF.

The count of this clonotype is one. V and J are TRBV27 and TRBJ2-1; TRBD2 agrees at 9 bases. Germline CDR1 and CDR2: MNHEY and SMNVEV (reference sequence). This CDR3 spans 16 amino acids. V lost 1 base, J lost 4 bases, and 5 bases stayed unmatched. The CDR3 DNA follows: TGTGCCAGCAGTTTATATAGCGGGGGCCGGTACAATGAGCAGTTCTTC. Amino acid sequence: CASSLYSGGRYNEQFF.

This chain connects TRBV5-1 to TRBJ2-1, with TRBD1 identical over 10 bases. CDR1 and CDR2 from the germline V gene are SGHRS and YFSETQ. The CDR3 has 18 residues. V lost 4 bases and J lost 9; bases outside the gene matches: 19. In nucleotides, the CDR3 is TGCGCCAGCAGCATCGGAATTACTAGACAGGGGGCGCAAGGTGAGCAGTTCTTC. Translation gives CASSIGITRQGAQGEQFF. The full variable domain, rest sourced from reference TRBV5-1 and TRBJ2-1, is KAGVTQTPRYLIKTRGQQVTLSCSPISGHRSVSWYQQTPGQGLQFLFEYFSETQRNKGNFPGRFSGRQFSNSRSEMNVSTLELGDSALYLCASSIGITRQGAQGEQFFGPGTRLTVL.

V and J are TRBV9 and TRBJ2-3, with D possibly being TRBD1 or TRBD2 (5 bases each). V was shortened by 4 bases and J by 8 bases, with 11 bases between the two germline ends. The germline V gene encodes CDR1 SGDLS and CDR2 YYNGEE. CDR3 size: 12 residues. Written as DNA, the CDR3 is TGTGCCAGCAGCCTCCAGGGAGCTACGCAGTATTTT. It specifies CASSLQGATQYF. Variable domain in full (rest from reference TRBV9 and TRBJ2-3): DSGVTQTPKHLITATGQRVTLRCSPRSGDLSVYWYQQSLDQGLQFLIQYYNGEERAKGNILERFSAQQFPDLHSELNLSSLELGDSALYFCASSLQGATQYFGPGTRLTVL.

This clonotype came up many times. V gene TRBV12-3 or TRBV12-4 combines with J gene TRBJ2-1; D ambiguous. The CDR3 sequence is 13 residues long. Trimming stripped 3 bases from V and 6 bases from J, with 9 bases between. CDR3 coding DNA: TGTGCCAGCAGTTTGGAGCCGGCCAATGAGCAGTTCTTC. This translates into CASSLEPANEQFF.

CDR3 coding DNA: TGTGCCAGCAGTTACTCGAACACTGAAGCTTTCTTT. Protein product: CASSYSNTEAFF. The chain employs TRBV6-6 and TRBJ1-1; D is unresolved. Germline lookup yields CDR1 MNHNY and CDR2 SVGAGI (reference sequence). The CDR3 runs 12 residues. V lost 0 bases, J lost 1 base, and 0 bases lay in between.